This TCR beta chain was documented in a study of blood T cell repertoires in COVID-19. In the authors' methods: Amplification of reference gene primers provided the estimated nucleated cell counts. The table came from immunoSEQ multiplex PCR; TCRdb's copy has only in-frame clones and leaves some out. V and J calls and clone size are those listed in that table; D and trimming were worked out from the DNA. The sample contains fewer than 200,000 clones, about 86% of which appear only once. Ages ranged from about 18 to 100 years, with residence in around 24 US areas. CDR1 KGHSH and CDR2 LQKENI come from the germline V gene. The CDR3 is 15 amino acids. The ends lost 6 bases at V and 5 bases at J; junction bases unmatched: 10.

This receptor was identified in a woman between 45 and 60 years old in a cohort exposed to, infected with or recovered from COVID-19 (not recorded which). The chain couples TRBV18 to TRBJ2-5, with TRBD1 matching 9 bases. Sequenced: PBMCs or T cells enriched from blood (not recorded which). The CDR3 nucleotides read TGTGCCAGCTCGCACGACACAGGGGGCGAGGAGACCCAGTACTTC. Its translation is CASSHDTGGEETQYF. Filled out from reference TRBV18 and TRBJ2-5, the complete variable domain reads NAGVMQNPRHLVRRRGQEARLRCSPMKGHSHVYWYRQLPEEGLKFMVYLQKENIIDESGMPKERFSAEFPKEGPSILRIQQVVRGDSAAYFCASSHDTGGEETQYFGPGTRLLVL.